This T cell receptor beta chain was obtained from a study of blood T cells in healthy people across ages. General observations from the study: PBMCs went unsorted, and a conclusive naive versus antigen-experienced comparison was therefore prevented.

Primers used in a second PCR of about 6 to 11 cycles were a sample-barcoded 5' primer and a J-beta primer mix. A single record per CDR3 protein comes from TCRdb applying MiXCR to the 5' RACE reads. The sample shows fewer than 2,000,000 distinct CDR3 sequences, 35% to 50% of them seen only once. The count of this clonotype is one. Its antigen remains unknown. Peripheral blood was drawn, about 9.7 milliliters per donor. This CDR3 is 14 amino acids long. V lost 3 bases, J lost 10 bases, and 16 bases lay in between. This clonotype was sampled from a human donor in good health. The chain is built from TRBV12-3 or TRBV12-4 and TRBJ2-1, with a weak D call TRBD2 (5 bases). Sample: blood. The CDR3 is CASSLAFGVGEQFF. In nucleotides, the CDR3 is TGTGCCAGCAGTTTGGCTTTCGGGGTTGGAGAGCAGTTCTTC.